Below are 20 T cell receptor beta chains sequenced from a single sample in a study of blood T cell repertoires in COVID-19. TCRdb's table, derived via immunoSEQ multiplex PCR, lists solely in-frame clones and lacks some. The profile shows 150,000 to 180,000 clones, 80% to 90% of them singletons. Sequencing was done on a sample of peripheral blood. The receptors shown here come from a woman in her 40s with acute or convalescent COVID-19.

This sequence joins TRBV12-2 and TRBJ2-1; TRBD2, the table's D call, lacks a check against the DNA. TRBV12-2 is a pseudogene. The CDR3 covers 16 residues. The CDR3 is CASRSGLLSSGVKQFF. The CDR3 nucleotides read TGTGCAAGTCGCTCGGGACTACTATCATCAGGGGTTAAGCAGTTCTTC.

The gene calls are TRBV7-9 and TRBJ2-3; D unresolved. The V gene's germline CDR1 is SEHNR and CDR2 FQNEAQ (reference sequence). The CDR3 has 12 residues. V lost 8 bases to trimming and J lost 3 bases, with 9 bases between them. The CDR3 DNA sequence: TGTGCCAGCCTCCCCGTTACAGATACGCAGTATTTT. Translating it yields CASLPVTDTQYF.

This clone has a single count. The chain links TRBV2 to TRBJ2-1; TRBD1 matches at 9 bases. CDR1 is SNHLY, CDR2 FYNNEI, per germline. J gave up 7 bases and V 7 bases, and 5 bases lay outside the gene matches. This CDR3 region has 13 residues. The CDR3 is CASTGTGRNEQFF. CDR3 DNA sequence: TGTGCCAGCACGGGGACAGGGAGGAATGAGCAGTTCTTC.

The chain carries TRBV12-3 or TRBV12-4 and TRBJ2-5, with 7 positions matching TRBD1. CDR3 size: 13 residues. J was trimmed by 5 bases and V by 5 bases; bases with no gene match: 5. CDR3 amino acids: CASSLGGFETQYF. The DNA of the CDR3 is TGTGCCAGCAGTCTAGGGGGCTTCGAGACCCAGTACTTC.

V gene TRBV19 combines with J gene TRBJ2-3, with TRBD2 identical over 7 bases. The CDR3 is 17 residues long. With V trimmed by 5 bases and J by 0 bases, 11 bases remained unmatched. Germline loops: CDR1 LNHDA, CDR2 SQIVND (reference sequence). The CDR3 region is CASSSAPSGTSTDTQYF. The CDR3 DNA is TGTGCCAGTAGTTCCGCGCCTAGCGGAACTAGCACAGATACGCAGTATTTT.

This chain uses TRBV9 with TRBJ1-4, with TRBD1 as a possible D gene (5 bases). Germline lookup yields CDR1 SGDLS and CDR2 YYNGEE. The CDR3 is 15 residues long. The V end was cut by 1 base, the J end by 0 bases, with 7 bases between. Here the CDR3 DNA reads TGTGCCAGCAGCGTACAGGGTGCAACTAATGAAAAACTGTTTTTT. Its protein is CASSVQGATNEKLFF.

The gene calls are TRBV27 and TRBJ1-2, with 8 bases identical to TRBD1. Trimming took 3 bases from V and 4 from J; bases not matched to a gene: 7. Germline CDR1 and CDR2: MNHEY and SMNVEV (reference sequence). This CDR3 contains 15 residues. In DNA, the CDR3 is TGTGCCAGCAGTTTGGGACAGGACCTCTCCTATGGCTACACCTTC. Translated: CASSLGQDLSYGYTF.

This clone was counted only a few times. This chain links TRBV13 with TRBJ2-3; 9 nucleotides align to TRBD2. Germline values: CDR1 PRHDT, CDR2 FYEKMQ (reference sequence). The CDR3 runs 19 residues. V lost 4 bases to trimming and J lost 5 bases; unmatched junction nucleotides: 19. Written as DNA, the CDR3 is TGTGCCAGCAGCTCCCTCCGGACTAGCGAGACAATCGAGGGAGATACGCAGTATTTT. Protein sequence: CASSSLRTSETIEGDTQYF.

The genes are TRBV7-6 and TRBJ2-3; D is perhaps TRBD1 (7 bases). The CDR3 length is 14 residues. CDR1 and CDR2 (germline): SGHVS, FNYEAQ. The V and J ends lost 5 bases and 2 bases respectively, with 11 bases between them. The CDR3, as DNA: TGTGCCAGCAGCCCAGGGGGGTACACAGATACGCAGTATTTT. Amino acid sequence: CASSPGGYTDTQYF.

J is TRBJ1-5 and V is TRBV5-7; D unresolved. TRBV5-7 is given ORF status, its function remaining uncertain. The CDR3 totals 18 residues. The V and J ends lost 6 bases and 0 bases respectively, with 22 bases between them. The CDR3 region has the DNA TGTGCCAGCACCACGATTCAGAGAGGCAGAAATAGCAATCAGCCCCAGCATTTT. Translation: CASTTIQRGRNSNQPQHF.

V is TRBV12-5 and J is TRBJ2-1, with 16 positions matching TRBD2. V lost 3 bases, J lost 1 base, and 15 bases stayed unmatched. The CDR3 sequence is 22 residues long. Germline-derived CDR1 and CDR2 are LGHNT and FRNRAP. CDR3 amino acids: CASGLALGLAGGQIYSYNEQFF. DNA of the CDR3: TGTGCTAGTGGTTTAGCCCTGGGACTAGCGGGAGGGCAAATCTATTCCTACAATGAGCAGTTCTTC.

This sequence joins TRBV6-1 and TRBJ1-5, with D possibly TRBD1 on 5 matching bases. CDR1 is MNHNS and CDR2 is SASEGT in the germline V gene. The CDR3 covers 16 residues. V shed 0 bases and J shed 3 bases, with 12 bases lying between them. This CDR3 reads CASSEAMTVTNQPQHF. In DNA, the CDR3 is TGTGCCAGCAGTGAAGCTATGACAGTCACCAATCAGCCCCAGCATTTT.

The chain has TRBV29-1 and TRBJ1-4; 7 nucleotides align to TRBD1. The V gene's germline CDR1 is SQVTM and CDR2 ANQGSEA. The CDR3 sequence is 12 residues long. Trimming took 1 base from V and 13 from J; bases not matched to a gene: 6. For the CDR3, the DNA is TGCAGCGTTGAAGGGCAGGGGGATGGACTGTTTTTT. Translated: CSVEGQGDGLFF. Filled out from reference TRBV29-1 and TRBJ1-4, the complete variable domain reads SAVISQKPSRDICQRGTSLTIQCQVDSQVTMMFWYRQQPGQSLTLIATANQGSEATYESGFVIDKFPISRPNLTFSTLTVSNMSPEDSSIYLCSVEGQGDGLFFGSGTQLSVL.

The V and J genes are TRBV12-3 or TRBV12-4 and TRBJ2-1; 8 bases line up with TRBD1. Germline trimming cut 8 bases from V and 7 bases from J; bases unmatched to any gene: 4. This CDR3 spans 12 amino acids. CDR3 loop: CASGRGRNEQFF. For the CDR3, the DNA is TGTGCCAGCGGCAGGGGGCGGAATGAGCAGTTCTTC.

The chain links TRBV10-1 to TRBJ2-3; D unclear. Trimming stripped 5 bases from V and 3 bases from J, with 15 bases between. This CDR3 region has 15 residues. Germline lookup yields CDR1 WNHNN and CDR2 SYGVQD (reference sequence). CDR3 protein: CASSSETSNTDTQYF. The CDR3, as DNA: TGCGCCAGCAGTTCCGAGACATCCAATACAGATACGCAGTATTTT.

This clone came up once. The rearrangement uses TRBV21-1 and TRBJ1-2; the table's D gene call, TRBD1, was not cross checked with the DNA. TRBV21-1 is labeled a pseudogene. The CDR3 extends over 16 amino acids. In DNA form, the CDR3 reads TGTGCCAGCAGCAAATTTCTTGGGACAAATAACTATGGCTACACCTTC. As protein: CASSKFLGTNNYGYTF.

The chain carries TRBV6-5 and TRBJ2-3, with D perhaps TRBD1 (6 bases). CDR3 length: 13 amino acids. Germline lookup yields CDR1 MNHEY and CDR2 SVGAGI. Trimming took 6 bases from V and 1 from J, leaving 8 bases between them. The CDR3 spells CASRRTGTDTQYF. The CDR3 DNA follows: TGTGCCAGCAGAAGGACAGGCACAGATACGCAGTATTTT.

The rearrangement links TRBV6-5 to TRBJ1-2, with TRBD1 identical over 7 bases. Germline V gene lookup returns CDR1 MNHEY and CDR2 SVGAGI. J gave up 10 bases and V 6 bases, and 11 bases lay outside the gene matches. The CDR3 totals 13 residues. For the CDR3, the DNA is TGTGCCAGCAGACTGGACAGGAGTTCGGTCTACACCTTC. It codes for CASRLDRSSVYTF.

J is TRBJ2-7 and V is TRBV10-3; D perhaps matches TRBD1 (6 bases). The germline CDR1 and CDR2 sequences are ENHRY and SYGVKD. With 6 bases removed from V and 3 bases from J, the gap between germline ends came to 9 bases. The CDR3 length is 12 residues. CDR3 DNA sequence: TGTGCCATCAGCCGGGACAACTACGAGCAGTACTTC. Translating gives CAISRDNYEQYF.

The chain recombines TRBV9 with TRBJ2-7; a weak D match, TRBD2 (5 bases). The CDR3 is 13 amino acids. V gave up 3 bases and J gave up 7 bases, with 14 bases separating them. In germline, CDR1 is SGDLS, CDR2 YYNGEE. CDR3 residues: CASSARLEGEQYF. CDR3 nucleotide sequence: TGTGCCAGCAGCGCCCGACTCGAGGGTGAGCAGTACTTC.